Sequencing of this TCR beta chain was carried out in a study of T-cell memory formation after mild COVID-19 (dated by TCRdb to the early 2020s). In terms of the full investigation: Most TCR sequence clusters were specific to one of the two donors. Two young, previously healthy adult volunteers made up the cohort, one male and one female. Longitudinal TCRalpha and TCRbeta repertoire sequencing tracked T-cell clones expanding and contracting after mild COVID-19 in a couple of donors. General study outcomes and caveats: From day 15 to 85, contracting clones showed balanced CD4/CD8 phenotypes, whereas a second wave of clones that expanded from day 15 to 37 leaned towards CD4+. Contracting CD4+ clones were located mainly in the CM and EM memory subsets, whereas CD8+ clones were found to be enriched in EMRA. SARS-CoV-2 specificity of the second-wave clones peaking on day 37 was not confirmed. Only a couple of mild cases were covered by the study, and larger cohorts that include severe cases with pre-infection samples were considered necessary. Some responding clones were found in pre-infection memory, which suggests that pre-existing cross-reactive memory T cells took part in the SARS-CoV-2 response.

The table lists this clonotype with a few counts. Its recognized antigen is unknown. No base qualities exist here, and no much larger clone lies one base off it. The CDR3 goes from the cysteine to the phenylalanine over 16 residues. Here the CDR3 DNA is all that survives: 48 bases in frame from base 1. V and J lose 2 bases and 1 base, and a span of 15 bases separates them. Per the germline V gene, SGHRS is the CDR1 and YFSETQ is the CDR2. TCRdb lists the instrument as Illumina NovaSeq 6000. Using 5'RACE with constant-segment primers, TCRalpha and TCRbeta cDNA libraries were constructed, with sample barcodes and unique molecular identifiers added in the process. RNA was extracted from every sample with Trizol reagent. The libraries were amplified in two PCR steps, and the second step added a second sample barcode and Illumina TruSeq adapters. Libraries were sequenced on an Illumina NovaSeq with 2 x 150 bp paired-end reads. The original pipeline was this. With migec v1.2.7, reads were demultiplexed and then collapsed into UMI-guided consensus sequences. Using mixcr v2.1.11, UMI consensuses were aligned to TRA and TRB V and J templates and then assembled into clonotypes. A clonotype was counted as expanded or contracted only if both edgeR and NoisET called the change significant, with noise models trained on biological replicates. edgeR calls used a false discovery rate-adjusted p below 0.01 and a log2 fold-change threshold of 1. PCA with hierarchical clustering of max-normalized trajectories of the 1000 most abundant clonotypes was used as exploratory dynamics analysis. Separately sequenced CD4+ and CD8+ repertoires were used to assign the CD4 or CD8 phenotype of responding clones. TCRdb trimmed the raw reads at Q25, called clones with MiXCR and kept productive beta chains. Each entry merges the rows of one CDR3 protein and shows their most common DNA and genes. These V and J calls are TCRdb output, not the study's own analysis. A total of around 470,000 distinct CDR3 sequences appear in this sample, roughly 20% of them only once. The ten largest clones represent around 8.4% of the sample.

Ficoll-Paque density gradient centrifugation was the method used to isolate PBMCs. Sequencing was carried out using PBMCs or a T cell subset sorted from them (not recorded which). The TCR sequence derives from an adult woman who had mild COVID-19 (a few samples of this study predate the infection). The sample titles of this study are shuffled in the database, so cell type and time point are left out; the donor was told from shared clones. This sequence uses TRBV5-1 and TRBJ1-2, with a tentative D gene TRBD1 over 5 matching bases. The CDR3 loop reads CASSFRDEPFNYGYTF. In nucleotides, the sequence is TGCGCCAGCAGCTTCCGGGACGAACCTTTTAACTATGGCTACACCTTC.